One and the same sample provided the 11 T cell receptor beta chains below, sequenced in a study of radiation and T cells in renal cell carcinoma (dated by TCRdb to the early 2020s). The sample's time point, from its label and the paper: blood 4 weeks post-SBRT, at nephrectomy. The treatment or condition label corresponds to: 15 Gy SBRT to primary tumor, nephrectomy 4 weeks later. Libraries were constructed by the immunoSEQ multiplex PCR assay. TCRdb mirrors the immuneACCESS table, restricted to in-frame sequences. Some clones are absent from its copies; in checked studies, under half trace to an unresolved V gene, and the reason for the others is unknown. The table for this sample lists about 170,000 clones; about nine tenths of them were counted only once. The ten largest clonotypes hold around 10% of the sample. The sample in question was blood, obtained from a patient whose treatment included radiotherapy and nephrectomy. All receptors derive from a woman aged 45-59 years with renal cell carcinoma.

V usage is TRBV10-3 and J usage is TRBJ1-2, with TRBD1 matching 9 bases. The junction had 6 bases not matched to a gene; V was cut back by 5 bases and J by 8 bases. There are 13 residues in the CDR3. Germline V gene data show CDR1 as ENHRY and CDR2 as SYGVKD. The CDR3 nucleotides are TGTGCCATCAGTACGGGACAGGGATCGGGCTACACCTTC. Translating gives CAISTGQGSGYTF.

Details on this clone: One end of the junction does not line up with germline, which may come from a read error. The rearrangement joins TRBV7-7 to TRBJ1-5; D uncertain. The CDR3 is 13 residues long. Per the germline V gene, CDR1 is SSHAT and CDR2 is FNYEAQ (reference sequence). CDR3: CASSPSPSQPQHF. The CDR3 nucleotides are TGTGCTAGCAGCCCTTCCCCCAGTCAGCCCCAGCATTTT.

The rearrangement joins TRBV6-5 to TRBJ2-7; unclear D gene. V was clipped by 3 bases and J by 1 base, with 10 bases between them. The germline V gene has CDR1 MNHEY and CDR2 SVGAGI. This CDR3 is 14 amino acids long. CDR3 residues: CASSYFPQSYEQYF. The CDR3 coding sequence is TGTGCCAGCAGTTATTTCCCTCAATCCTACGAGCAGTACTTC.

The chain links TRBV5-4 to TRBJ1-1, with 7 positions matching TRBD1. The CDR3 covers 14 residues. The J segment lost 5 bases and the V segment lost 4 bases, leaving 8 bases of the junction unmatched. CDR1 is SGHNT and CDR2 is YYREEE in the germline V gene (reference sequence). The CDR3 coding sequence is TGTGCCAGCAGCCCAGACAGGGTAAGGACTGAAGCTTTCTTT. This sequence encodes CASSPDRVRTEAFF.

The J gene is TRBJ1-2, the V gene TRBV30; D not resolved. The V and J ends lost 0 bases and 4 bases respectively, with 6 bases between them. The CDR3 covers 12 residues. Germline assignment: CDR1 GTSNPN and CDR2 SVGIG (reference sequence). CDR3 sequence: CAWSVNSYGYTF. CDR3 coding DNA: TGTGCCTGGAGTGTAAACAGCTATGGCTACACCTTC.

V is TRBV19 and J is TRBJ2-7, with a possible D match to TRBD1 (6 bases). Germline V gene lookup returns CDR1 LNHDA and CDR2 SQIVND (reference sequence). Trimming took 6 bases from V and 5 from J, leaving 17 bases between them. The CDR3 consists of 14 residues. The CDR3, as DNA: TGTGCCAGTAGGCAACAGGTGGGGGCAGACGAGCAGTACTTC. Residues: CASRQQVGADEQYF.

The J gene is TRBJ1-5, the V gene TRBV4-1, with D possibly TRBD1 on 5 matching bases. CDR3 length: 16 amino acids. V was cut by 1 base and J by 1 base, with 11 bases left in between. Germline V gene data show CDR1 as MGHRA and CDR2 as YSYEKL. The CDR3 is CASSQVAGGSNQPQHF. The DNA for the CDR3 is TGCGCCAGCAGCCAAGTGGCTGGGGGAAGCAATCAGCCCCAGCATTTT.

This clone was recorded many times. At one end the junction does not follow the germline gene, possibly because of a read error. DNA for the CDR3: TGCGCCAGCAGCTTGTGGCCCTCCGACGAGCAGTACTTC. Encoded protein: CASSLWPSDEQYF. The chain has TRBV5-1 and TRBJ2-7, with D hard to call. Germline assignment: CDR1 SGHRS and CDR2 YFSETQ. This CDR3 contains 13 residues. The variable domain in full, with the rest retrieved from reference TRBV5-1 and TRBJ2-7, is KAGVTQTPRYLIKTRGQQVTLSCSPISGHRSVSWYQQTPGQGLQFLFEYFSETQRNKGNFPGRFSGRQFSNSRSEMNVSTLELGDSALYLCASSLWPSDEQYFGPGTRLTVT.

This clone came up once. CDR3 bases: TGTGCCAGCAGTTTATCGGGACTCCTATCCTACGGCACTGAAGCTTTCTTT. Its translation is CASSLSGLLSYGTEAFF. The chain couples TRBV27 to TRBJ1-1; possible D gene TRBD1, 5 bases. Germline V gene data show CDR1 as MNHEY and CDR2 as SMNVEV (reference sequence). Between the trimmed V and J ends, which lost 0 bases and 4 bases, there was a span of 18 bases. There are 17 residues in the CDR3.

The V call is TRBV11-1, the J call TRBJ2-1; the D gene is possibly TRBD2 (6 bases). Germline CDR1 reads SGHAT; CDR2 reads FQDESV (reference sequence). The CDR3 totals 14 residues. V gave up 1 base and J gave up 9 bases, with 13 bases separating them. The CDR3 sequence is CASSLGGYGGEQFF. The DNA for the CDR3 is TGTGCCAGCAGCTTAGGGGGGTACGGGGGTGAGCAGTTCTTC.

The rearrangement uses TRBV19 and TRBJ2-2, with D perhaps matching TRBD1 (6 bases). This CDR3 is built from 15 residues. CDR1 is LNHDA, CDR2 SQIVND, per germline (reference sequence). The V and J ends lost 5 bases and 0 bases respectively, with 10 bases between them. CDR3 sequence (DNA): TGTGCCAGTAGTCAGTGGACAGCGAACACCGGGGAGCTGTTTTTT. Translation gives CASSQWTANTGELFF.